This entry concerns a single T cell receptor beta chain. This specimen comes from a study of control samples from healthy donors and cancer patients. The repertoire was sequenced with immunoSEQ multiplex PCR; TCRdb's copy has only in-frame clones and lacks some. Among over 110,000 clones listed, about nine tenths were seen once. V was cut by 8 bases and J by 5 bases, with 21 bases left in between. This CDR3 has 15 residues. Looked up from germline, CDR1 is SEHNR and CDR2 is FQNEAQ (reference sequence). The V gene is TRBV7-9, the J gene TRBJ2-5, with D tentatively TRBD1 (5 bases). The sequencing sample was made of blood. The TCR comes from a man aged 25-40 years in good health. CDR3 coding DNA: TGTGCCAGCTGGTGGCAGGGAAGATTTGGGGAGACCCAGTACTTC. Its translation is CASWWQGRFGETQYF.